This T cell receptor beta chain was identified during a study of regulatory T cells in long-lasting Graves disease. Specified time point: newly diagnosed GD, antithyroid drugs for less than 3 months. Preparation of the TCR library used RNA extracted from PBMCs. Notes on the study in general: TRBV28, TRBJ1-2 and TRBJ2-5 were segments that persistent disease favored.

Building of the TCR beta libraries involved iRepertoire HTBI primers and Arm-PCR of CDR3 regions. Using its own MiXCR run on the multiplex PCR reads, TCRdb lists one record per CDR3 protein. The sample carries about 440,000 distinct CDR3 sequences, 16% recorded once. The ends were cut back, 4 bases at V and 0 bases at J, with 13 bases in the middle. Germline CDR1 and CDR2: DFQATT and SNEGSKA (reference sequence). The CDR3 has 15 residues. This clonotype has just one count. Its antigen is unidentified. These same records also appear under a second study, on T cells in Graves' hyperthyroidism and ophthalmopathy. Turning to that study: The study excluded patients with uncontrolled infection, other autoimmune disease, pregnancy or lactation. TCR CDR3 underwent first-round RT-PCR with the HTBI primer set. With a median lead of around 6.7 months before onset, the model predicted ophthalmopathy.

The TCR originated in a woman younger than 35 with Graves disease. The genes are TRBV20-1 and TRBJ2-1; D gene uncertain. The sequencing here drew on peripheral blood mononuclear cells (PBMCs), taken at new diagnosis, from a patient treated with antithyroid drugs. CDR3 amino acids: CSANHPSTSYNEQFF. CDR3 in DNA: TGCAGTGCTAACCACCCCTCGACCTCCTACAATGAGCAGTTCTTC.